Listed here are 21 T cell receptor beta chains from one sample, sequenced in a study of identical twins. TCRdb processed the 5' RACE reads anew with MiXCR; each CDR3 protein has one entry. The sample lists hundreds of thousands of distinct CDR3 sequences, about 9.4% seen once, with around 0.98% in the top ten. The data also belong to a second study, concerning yellow fever vaccine responses in identical twins.

The sequenced sample consisted of PBMCs. The receptor source for this set is a woman aged 18 to 35 in good health.

The genes are TRBV6-2 or TRBV6-3 and TRBJ2-1; D gene ambiguous. This CDR3 is 12 amino acids long. The ends were cut back, 0 bases at V and 10 bases at J, with 7 bases in the middle. Germline assignment: CDR1 MNHEY and CDR2 SVGEGT. CDR3 coding DNA: TGTGCCAGCAGTTACTCGACTGCCGAGCAGTTCTTC. Its translation: CASSYSTAEQFF.

This clonotype was recorded many times. The chain recombines TRBV29-1 with TRBJ2-3, with TRBD1 identical over 10 bases. The CDR3 runs to 14 residues. Germline CDR1 and CDR2: SQVTM and ANQGSEA. After removal of 7 bases from V and 1 base from J, the junction contained 5 bases not matched to a gene. The DNA for the CDR3 is TGCAGCGGACAGGGGGCGGAAGGCACAGATACGCAGTATTTT. Protein: CSGQGAEGTDTQYF.

This clonotype was counted many times. V gene TRBV29-1 combines with J gene TRBJ2-7, with no clear D. The germline V gene encodes CDR1 SQVTM and CDR2 ANQGSEA. The CDR3 sequence is 12 residues long. Trimming stripped 4 bases from V and 0 bases from J, with 7 bases between. CDR3 sequence: CSVAGSSYEQYF. For the CDR3, the DNA is TGCAGCGTTGCCGGAAGCTCCTACGAGCAGTACTTC.

This clonotype turned up a few times. The chain uses TRBV2 and TRBJ2-1; TRBD2 aligns across 12 bases. This CDR3 spans 15 amino acids. V gave up 7 bases and J gave up 7 bases; unmatched junction bases: 8. Germline values: CDR1 SNHLY, CDR2 FYNNEI. The CDR3 region has the DNA TGTGCCAGCACCCTAGCGGGGGGGGTCTTTAATGAGCAGTTCTTC. Amino acid sequence: CASTLAGGVFNEQFF.

This clonotype was seen a few times. The chain carries TRBV7-9 and TRBJ2-7, with TRBD1 identical over 7 bases. The CDR3 has 15 residues. V gave up 5 bases and J gave up 2 bases; unmatched junction bases: 9. The germline V gene encodes CDR1 SEHNR and CDR2 FQNEAQ (reference sequence). The CDR3, as DNA: TGTGCCAGCAGCCCCAGAGAGGGGGCACCCTACGAGCAGTACTTC. Residues: CASSPREGAPYEQYF. The variable domain in full, with the rest retrieved from reference TRBV7-9 and TRBJ2-7, is DTGVSQNPRHKITKRGQNVTFRCDPISEHNRLYWYRQTLGQGPEFLTYFQNEAQLEKSRLLSDRFSAERPKGSFSTLEIQRTEQGDSAMYLCASSPREGAPYEQYFGPGTRLTVT.

A few counts support this clonotype. The rearrangement uses TRBV7-2 and TRBJ2-3; D unresolved. Trimming stripped 1 base from V and 5 bases from J, with 4 bases between. Per germline, CDR1 SGHTA and CDR2 FQGNSA. This CDR3 spans 12 amino acids. The CDR3 DNA reads TGTGCCAGCAGCTTAGATGTAGATACGCAGTATTTT. It specifies CASSLDVDTQYF.

The chain uses TRBV10-3 and TRBJ2-3, with TRBD1 matching 8 bases. Losses at the gene ends were 6 bases for V and 6 bases for J; bases not matched to a gene: 11. The CDR3 contains 15 residues. The germline V gene has CDR1 ENHRY and CDR2 SYGVKD. The CDR3 DNA reads as TGTGCCATCAGCCAGGAGCAGGGGGCGCATGATACGCAGTATTTT. Its translation: CAISQEQGAHDTQYF.

The gene calls are TRBV6-2 or TRBV6-3 and TRBJ2-2; 10 nucleotides agree with TRBD2. CDR1 MNHEY and CDR2 SVGEGT come from the germline V gene. The V gene end was trimmed by 2 bases and the J gene end by 3 bases; junction bases not matched to a gene: 15. This CDR3 contains 20 residues. CDR3 amino acids: CASSYPGGSLAGVDTGELFF. The DNA for the CDR3 is TGTGCCAGCAGTTACCCGGGAGGGTCTCTAGCGGGAGTCGACACCGGGGAGCTGTTTTTT.

The chain uses TRBV7-6 and TRBJ2-1; D is unresolved. The CDR3 consists of 13 residues. The germline V gene has CDR1 SGHVS and CDR2 FNYEAQ. V lost 2 bases and J 6 bases, leaving 8 bases between the germline ends. The CDR3 DNA follows: TGTGCCAGCAGCTTAAATTTAATCAATGAGCAGTTCTTC. Translation gives CASSLNLINEQFF. Supplemented by reference TRBV7-6 and TRBJ2-1, the full variable domain reads GAGVSQSPRYKVTKRGQDVALRCDPISGHVSLYWYRQALGQGPEFLTYFNYEAQQDKSGLPNDRFSAERPEGSISTLTIQRTEQRDSAMYRCASSLNLINEQFFGPGTRLTVL.

This clonotype was counted a few times. This chain links TRBV20-1 with TRBJ2-1; D gene ambiguous. There are 14 residues in the CDR3. Looked up from germline, CDR1 is DFQATT and CDR2 is SNEGSKA (reference sequence). Trimming cost V 0 bases and J 5 bases, with 11 bases left between them. The CDR3 bases are TGCAGTGCTAGAGATGGCCGGGCGAACAATGAGCAGTTCTTC. It encodes CSARDGRANNEQFF.

This clonotype came up a few times. The CDR3 nucleotides are TGTGCCAGCAGCTTAGTTGAGGGGCCCCAGCATTTT. Amino acid sequence: CASSLVEGPQHF. The chain joins TRBV7-9 to TRBJ1-5; D unresolved. CDR3 size: 12 residues. With 1 base removed from V and 9 bases from J, the gap between germline ends came to 7 bases. Germline CDR1 and CDR2: SEHNR and FQNEAQ (reference sequence).

The chain employs TRBV6-1 and TRBJ2-1; TRBD1 matches at 12 bases. CDR1 is MNHNS, CDR2 SASEGT, per germline. V dropped 6 bases and J dropped 6; count of bases not matched to a gene: 6. This CDR3 is 15 amino acids long. The CDR3 here is CASSRDRGHSNEQFF. The CDR3 bases are TGTGCCAGCAGCCGGGACAGGGGGCATAGCAATGAGCAGTTCTTC.

This clonotype was seen only a few times. J is TRBJ2-7 and V is TRBV7-2; the match to TRBD2 covers 11 bases. Germline CDR1 SGHTA, CDR2 FQGNSA. The CDR3 has 15 amino acids. V lost 1 base, J lost 7 bases, and 6 bases stayed unmatched. In nucleotides, the CDR3 is TGTGCCAGCAGCTTAGTAGCGGGAGGGGTGGGAGAGCAGTACTTC. It translates to CASSLVAGGVGEQYF.

This clonotype was recorded a few times. The chain has TRBV28 and TRBJ2-4, with 9 bases fitting TRBD2. The CDR3 extends over 14 amino acids. V was clipped by 7 bases and J by 5 bases; unmatched bases: 6. CDR1 and CDR2 from the germline V gene are MDHEN and SYDVKM. The CDR3 DNA reads as TGTGCCAGCATTAGCGGGGGCCCACAAAACATTCAGTACTTC. It yields the protein CASISGGPQNIQYF.

The CDR3 protein is CASSLYAISGTTDTQYF. CDR3 nucleotide sequence: TGTGCCAGCAGTTTATATGCCATTAGCGGGACGACAGATACGCAGTATTTT. The chain couples TRBV28 to TRBJ2-3, with 8 bases fitting TRBD2. Germline V gives CDR1 MDHEN, CDR2 SYDVKM. This CDR3 has 17 residues. Trimming at V came to 1 base and at J to 3 bases, leaving 9 bases not matched to a gene.

In its sample, this clonotype was seen many times. The chain has TRBV5-1 and TRBJ2-1, with D perhaps TRBD1 (6 bases). CDR3 size: 15 residues. With 1 base removed from V and 5 bases from J, the gap between germline ends came to 13 bases. Germline V gene data show CDR1 as SGHRS and CDR2 as YFSETQ. CDR3 DNA sequence: TGCGCCAGCAGCTTGAGGTCAGGGGCTAACAATGAGCAGTTCTTC. This sequence encodes CASSLRSGANNEQFF.

The V call is TRBV5-1, the J call TRBJ2-6; maybe TRBD1 (6 bases). Between the trimmed V and J ends, which lost 0 bases and 1 base, there was a span of 11 bases. The germline CDR1 and CDR2 sequences are SGHRS and YFSETQ. The CDR3 runs 17 residues. Written as DNA, the CDR3 is TGCGCCAGCAGCTTGGATGGGACACCATCTGGGGCCAACGTCCTGACTTTC. Translating it yields CASSLDGTPSGANVLTF.

This clonotype was found a few times. The genes are TRBV20-1 and TRBJ2-6, with unresolved D. CDR3 length: 17 amino acids. V was trimmed by 2 bases and J by 0 bases, leaving 14 bases between them. CDR1 is DFQATT and CDR2 is SNEGSKA in the germline V gene (reference sequence). The CDR3 DNA is TGCAGTGCTAGAAAAGGGTTTTTCTTCTCTGGGGCCAACGTCCTGACTTTC. Encoded protein: CSARKGFFFSGANVLTF.

The chain is built from TRBV7-2 and TRBJ2-3, with D tentatively TRBD1 (5 bases). The CDR3 is 14 amino acids. The V gene's germline CDR1 is SGHTA and CDR2 FQGNSA. The V and J ends lost 4 bases and 5 bases respectively, with 13 bases between them. CDR3 protein: CASSSWGFGDTQYF. DNA for the CDR3: TGTGCCAGCAGCTCATGGGGCTTCGGAGATACGCAGTATTTT.

The genes are TRBV7-2 and TRBJ2-3; 7 nucleotides line up with TRBD2. The CDR3 extends over 15 amino acids. Germline CDR1 reads SGHTA; CDR2 reads FQGNSA. J gave up 6 bases and V 5 bases, and 11 bases lay outside the gene matches. CDR3 DNA sequence: TGTGCCAGCAGCCAACTAGCGAGACGGGGGGATACGCAGTATTTT. Its protein is CASSQLARRGDTQYF.

This clonotype was seen repeatedly, ten times or more. The chain combines TRBV12-3 or TRBV12-4 with TRBJ2-1; D is perhaps TRBD1 (6 bases). This CDR3 is 13 amino acids long. Deletions cut 7 bases from V and 9 bases from J, with 16 bases between. DNA of the CDR3: TGTGCCAGCAACCCGACAGGAAACGGTGAGCAGTTCTTC. Translation gives CASNPTGNGEQFF.